Detailed here is one T cell receptor (beta chain). Its antigen is currently unknown. Profiled with immunoSEQ multiplex PCR; TCRdb holds only in-frame clones, not every one. The sample includes 49,000 or so clones, around 92% of them seen just once. The sample is drawn from a study of OX40 agonist ivuxolimab in advanced cancers. This CDR3 has 16 residues. Trimming cost V 0 bases and J 3 bases, with 12 bases left between them. CDR1 is SGDLS, CDR2 YYNGEE, per germline. Study-wide results and limits: Clonal expansion from baseline to week 6 occurred in both CD4+ and CD8+ T cells.

The receptor was isolated from an adult with an advanced solid tumor such as melanoma, head and neck, liver or kidney cancer. The chain links TRBV9 to TRBJ1-4; D is uncertain. Source: CD4+ or CD8+ T cells sorted from blood, taken in a trial of the OX40 agonist ivuxolimab. The CDR3 region is CASSVDGHGANEKLFF. For the CDR3, the DNA is TGTGCCAGCAGCGTAGACGGGCATGGAGCTAATGAAAAACTGTTTTTT.